The table lists the clone carrying this T cell receptor beta chain with many counts. What it binds is unknown. The data derive from a study of T cell repertoires in cytomegalovirus infection. Study-wide context: The study used recently identified HLA-C-restricted and well-studied HLA-B-restricted CMV epitopes. The public TCR beta signatures pointed to both CMV infection and matching HLA type.

TCRdb used MiXCR to reprocess the reads, holding one entry per CDR3 protein. The repertoire holds 45,000 to 55,000 distinct CDR3 sequences, with approximately 19% as singletons. The CDR3 spans 12 residues. The germline gives CDR1 SGHRS, CDR2 YFSETQ. Deletions cut 3 bases from V and 7 bases from J, with 10 bases between. Study-wide points: Public TCR beta family frequency separated CMV-and-HLA carriers, including in an independent cohort. HLA-C-restricted TCR beta clonotypes specific for CMV led the ex vivo response.

The source was CD8+ T cells from cultured PBMCs, collected from culture after CMV antigen stimulation. The chain employs TRBV5-1 and TRBJ1-1, with no clear D. This TCR came from a human donor in good health (CMV status not recorded). Some clones in this sample may be carry-over from other donors' samples. The CDR3 loop reads CASSSGKSEAFF. In DNA, the CDR3 is TGCGCCAGCAGCTCGGGGAAGAGTGAAGCTTTCTTT. Drawing the rest from reference TRBV5-1 and TRBJ1-1, the complete variable domain is KAGVTQTPRYLIKTRGQQVTLSCSPISGHRSVSWYQQTPGQGLQFLFEYFSETQRNKGNFPGRFSGRQFSNSRSEMNVSTLELGDSALYLCASSSGKSEAFFGQGTRLTVV.